The rows below give T cell receptor beta chains drawn from one sample of a study of T cells of healthy individuals. Each CDR3 protein gets one entry after TCRdb re-called the 5' RACE reads with MiXCR. The table records 90,000 to 100,000 distinct CDR3 sequences, approximately 16% of them present only once. The receptors were gathered from a human donor in good health. The CDR3 runs from the conserved cysteine through the conserved F or W. The D gene is left open where the match is weak. Clone size is shown for a subset of rows, as once, few, many or a class of expanded clone.

v_gene,abundance,j_gene,d_gene,CDR3nt,CDR3aa
TRBV29-1,-,TRBJ1-1,-,TGCAGCGTTGAAGATGGGGTAAGAGGGACTGAAGCTTTCTTT,CSVEDGVRGTEAFF
TRBV7-9,-,TRBJ2-3,-,TGTGCCAGCAGCTTCAGGAGTAGCACAGATACGCAGTATTTT,CASSFRSSTDTQYF
TRBV20-1,-,TRBJ1-3,-,TGCAGTGCTAGCACTTTGAGAAACACCATATATTTT,CSASTLRNTIYF
TRBV7-2,few,TRBJ2-1,TRBD2,TGTGCCAGCAGCCTTAGCGGGGGCCTCTACAATGAGCAGTTCTTC,CASSLSGGLYNEQFF
TRBV11-3,-,TRBJ2-3,TRBD2,TGTGCCAGCAGCCCGGGGACTAGCGAGGATAGGGATACGCAGTATTTT,CASSPGTSEDRDTQYF
TRBV4-1,many,TRBJ1-1,-,TGCGCCAGCAGCCCTCGTGGAGGCCTGGGCACTGAAGCTTTCTTT,CASSPRGGLGTEAFF
TRBV2,-,TRBJ2-3,-,TGTGCCAGCAGTGCACAGCCAGATACGCAGTATTTT,CASSAQPDTQYF
TRBV10-3,few,TRBJ2-1,TRBD2,TGTGCCATCAGTGAGTTTCTAGCGGGAGGGATGGATGAGCAGTTCTTC,CAISEFLAGGMDEQFF
TRBV10-3,few,TRBJ2-7,-,TGTGCCATCAGTGAGCGGGAGACCCACGAGCAGTACTTC,CAISERETHEQYF
TRBV29-1,-,TRBJ1-2,-,TGCAGCGTTGAATTGACCCTGACTAACTATGGCTACACCTTC,CSVELTLTNYGYTF
TRBV7-9,many,TRBJ2-1,-,TGTGCCAGCAGCCCAGGCACGGCGGGGGCTTACTCCTACAATGAGCAGTTCTTC,CASSPGTAGAYSYNEQFF
TRBV6-6,once,TRBJ2-4,-,TGTGCCAGCCACGGAGGAACCAAAAACATTCAGTACTTC,CASHGGTKNIQYF
TRBV24-1,many,TRBJ2-1,TRBD2,TGTGCCACCAGTGAAGGCGGGGGGGCCCACAATGAGCAGTTCTTC,CATSEGGGAHNEQFF
TRBV25-1,many,TRBJ1-1,-,TGTGCCAGCAGCGCCCAGGTTTCCGACACTGAAGCTTTCTTT,CASSAQVSDTEAFF
TRBV6-2/TRBV6-3,-,TRBJ2-7,TRBD1,TGTGCCAGCAGTTCCGGCCGGGACAGGACCTACGAGCAGTACTTC,CASSSGRDRTYEQYF
TRBV20-1,many,TRBJ2-3,-,TGCAGTGCTAGCGGTGGGGGCACAGATACGCAGTATTTT,CSASGGGTDTQYF
TRBV9,few,TRBJ2-3,TRBD1,TGTGCCAGCAGACCACCGGGACAGGACACAGATACGCAGTATTTT,CASRPPGQDTDTQYF
TRBV12-3/TRBV12-4,few,TRBJ2-1,-,TGTGCCAGCAGGTATGAATACGGGACACCTAACAATGAGCAGTTCTTC,CASRYEYGTPNNEQFF
TRBV2,few,TRBJ2-7,-,TGTGCCAGCAATCGGGGCGATATGGATTACGAGCAGTACTTC,CASNRGDMDYEQYF
TRBV7-9,many,TRBJ1-2,-,TGTGCCAGCAGCCCCGGGACGGGGGGCTACACCTTC,CASSPGTGGYTF
TRBV5-6,-,TRBJ2-7,-,TGTGCCAGCAGCTATATTACCGGGACACCATACGAGCAGTACTTC,CASSYITGTPYEQYF
TRBV7-2,-,TRBJ2-7,-,TGTGCCAGCAGCTTAACCTTGGGAGTGCCCGAGCAGTACTTC,CASSLTLGVPEQYF
TRBV5-1,many,TRBJ1-6,-,TGCGCCAGCCAAATGGGGGACCTTAAGAATTCACCCCTCCACTTT,CASQMGDLKNSPLHF
TRBV3-1,many,TRBJ2-7,TRBD2,TGTGCCAGCAGCTTTAGCGGGACTTCCTCCTACGAGCAGTACTTC,CASSFSGTSSYEQYF
TRBV27,once,TRBJ1-1,-,TGTGCCAGCAGTTTAAACAGGGAAAGGGAAGCTTTCTTT,CASSLNREREAFF
TRBV7-2,-,TRBJ2-6,-,TGTGCCAGCAGCTTAAGCTCTGGGGCCAACGTCCTGACTTTC,CASSLSSGANVLTF
TRBV6-6,-,TRBJ1-2,-,TGTGCCAGCAGTCCTGGCTACCGGGATTTAGGCTATGGCTACACCTTC,CASSPGYRDLGYGYTF
TRBV7-9,many,TRBJ1-2,-,TGTGCCAGCAGCTTAGTGGGCAGGGTCGATGGCTACACCTTC,CASSLVGRVDGYTF
TRBV4-3,-,TRBJ1-2,-,TGCGCCAGCAGTCCCAGTTACGGAGAGGGGTATGGCTACACCTTC,CASSPSYGEGYGYTF
TRBV9,-,TRBJ2-1,-,TGTGCCAGCAGCGTTAGATCAGGGAGATATGAGCAGTTCTTC,CASSVRSGRYEQFF
TRBV11-1,-,TRBJ2-5,-,TGTGCCAGCAGCATTAGCGCAGGACACGAGACCCAGTACTTC,CASSISAGHETQYF
TRBV2,-,TRBJ2-7,-,TGTGCCAGCAGCCGGGGTCCGTCGATCTGGGAGAACGAGCAGTACTTC,CASSRGPSIWENEQYF
TRBV20-1,-,TRBJ2-5,TRBD2,TGCAGTGCCTTCAGACTAGCGGGGGGGCAAGAGACCCAGTACTTC,CSAFRLAGGQETQYF
TRBV7-9,many,TRBJ1-4,-,TGTGCCAGCAGCTCGCTCGAGACGGGGGTAAATGAAAAACTGTTTTTT,CASSSLETGVNEKLFF
TRBV6-2/TRBV6-3,-,TRBJ2-7,-,TGTGCCAGCAGGGACAGTGATTCCTACGAGCAGTACTTC,CASRDSDSYEQYF
TRBV7-2,many,TRBJ1-6,-,TGTGCCAGCAGCCCCAGTTGGGGGGCGGGGAATTCACCCCTCCACTTT,CASSPSWGAGNSPLHF
TRBV2,-,TRBJ1-4,-,TGTGCCAGCAGCCCCGGGACGAATAATGAAAAACTGTTTTTT,CASSPGTNNEKLFF
TRBV19,many,TRBJ1-6,TRBD1,TGTGCCAGTAGTTTCTCGACAGGGGATTCACCCCTCCACTTT,CASSFSTGDSPLHF
TRBV6-6,few,TRBJ1-4,-,TGTGCCAGCAGTTCTCGGACCCGGTGGGAGGAAAAACTGTTTTTT,CASSSRTRWEEKLFF
TRBV27,many,TRBJ2-3,TRBD2,TGTGCCAGTAGACTAGCGGGAAGCCCAGATACGCAGTATTTT,CASRLAGSPDTQYF
TRBV7-2,few,TRBJ2-7,TRBD1,TGTGCCAGCAGCTTAGCGGGACAGGGGGACCACGAGCAGTACTTC,CASSLAGQGDHEQYF
TRBV20-1,-,TRBJ2-1,-,TGCAGTGCTAGAGCACATTCCCCGGCTCGCGACGACCCTTACATTTACAATGAGCAGTTCTTC,CSARAHSPARDDPYIYNEQFF
TRBV29-1,-,TRBJ2-5,-,TGCAGCGTTGAAGTTGGACAGCGAGGGGAGACCCAGTACTTC,CSVEVGQRGETQYF
TRBV28,few,TRBJ1-2,-,TGTGCCAGCAGTTTAACGGGGGCTAACTATGGCTACACCTTC,CASSLTGANYGYTF
TRBV29-1,-,TRBJ2-3,-,TGCAGCGTTGATAGAGCAGGGGGGATCACAGATACGCAGTATTTT,CSVDRAGGITDTQYF
TRBV29-1,-,TRBJ2-3,TRBD2,TGCAGCGTTGAAGGCGGGAGATCGGCAGATACGCAGTATTTT,CSVEGGRSADTQYF
TRBV20-1,-,TRBJ1-5,-,TGCAGTGGCAGGGGACCTAGCAATCAGCCCCAGCATTTT,CSGRGPSNQPQHF
TRBV23-1,many,TRBJ2-1,-,TGCGCCAGCAGTCCCTGCGTGGAAGGTAACAATGAGCAGTTCTTC,CASSPCVEGNNEQFF
TRBV10-3,-,TRBJ2-1,TRBD2,TGTGCCATCAGGACGACTAGCGGCGAAGACAATGAGCAGTTCTTC,CAIRTTSGEDNEQFF
TRBV5-1,few,TRBJ1-1,-,TGCGCCAGCAGCTTGGACTCCAGTTACACTGAAGCTTTCTTT,CASSLDSSYTEAFF
TRBV3-1,-,TRBJ2-3,-,TGTGCCAGCAGCCAAGCCAGAATTAGCACAGATACGCAGTATTTT,CASSQARISTDTQYF
TRBV6-2/TRBV6-3,-,TRBJ2-7,-,TGTGCCAGCAGTTACGGGAGTAACGAGCAGTACTTC,CASSYGSNEQYF
TRBV5-1,-,TRBJ2-1,TRBD1,TGCGCCAGCAGCTCCGGGACAGGCCCCAATGAGCAGTTCTTC,CASSSGTGPNEQFF
TRBV7-8,few,TRBJ2-3,-,TGTGCCAGCAGCCAGCAAGGCAGCACAGATACGCAGTATTTT,CASSQQGSTDTQYF
TRBV5-1,-,TRBJ1-5,-,TGCGCCAGCAGCTTGGATTGGCAGGATCAGCCCCAGCATTTT,CASSLDWQDQPQHF
TRBV25-1,few,TRBJ1-5,TRBD1,TGTGCCAGCAGTGAGACAGGGATAGGTCAGCCCCAGCATTTT,CASSETGIGQPQHF
TRBV4-1,many,TRBJ2-5,-,TGCGCCAGCAGCGTTGGAGTTTTGGAGACCCAGTACTTC,CASSVGVLETQYF